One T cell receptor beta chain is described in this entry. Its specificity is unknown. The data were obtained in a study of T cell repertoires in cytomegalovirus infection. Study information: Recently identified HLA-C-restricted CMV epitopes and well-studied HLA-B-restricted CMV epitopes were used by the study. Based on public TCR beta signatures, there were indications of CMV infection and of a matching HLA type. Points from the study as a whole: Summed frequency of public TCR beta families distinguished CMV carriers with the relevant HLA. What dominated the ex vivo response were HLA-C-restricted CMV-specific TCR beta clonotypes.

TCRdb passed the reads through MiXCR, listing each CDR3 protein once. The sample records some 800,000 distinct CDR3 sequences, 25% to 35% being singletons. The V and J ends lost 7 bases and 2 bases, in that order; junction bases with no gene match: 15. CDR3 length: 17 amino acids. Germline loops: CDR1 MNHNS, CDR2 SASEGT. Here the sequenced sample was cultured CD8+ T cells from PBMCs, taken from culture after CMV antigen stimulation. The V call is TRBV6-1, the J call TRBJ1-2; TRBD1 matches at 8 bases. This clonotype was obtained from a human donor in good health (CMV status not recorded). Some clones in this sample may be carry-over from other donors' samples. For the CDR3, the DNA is TGTGCCAGCACCCTCTCGAGGTGGACAGGGTCGAACTATGGCTACACCTTC. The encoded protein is CASTLSRWTGSNYGYTF.